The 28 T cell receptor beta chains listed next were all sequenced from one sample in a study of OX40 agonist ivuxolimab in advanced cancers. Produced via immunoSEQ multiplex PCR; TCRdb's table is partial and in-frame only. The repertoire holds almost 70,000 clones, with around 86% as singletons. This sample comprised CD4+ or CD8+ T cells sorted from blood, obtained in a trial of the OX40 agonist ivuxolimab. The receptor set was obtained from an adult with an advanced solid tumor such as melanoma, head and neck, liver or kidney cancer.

CDR3 residues: CASSNRQANYEQYF. Here the CDR3 DNA reads TGTGCCAGTAGTAACCGACAGGCAAACTACGAGCAGTACTTC. The rearrangement uses TRBV19 and TRBJ2-7, with a possible D match to TRBD1 (6 bases). Trimming took 4 bases from V and 3 from J, leaving 13 bases between them. Germline CDR1 reads LNHDA; CDR2 reads SQIVND (reference sequence). The CDR3 is 14 amino acids. Together with reference TRBV19 and TRBJ2-7, the CDR3 gives the full variable domain: DGGITQSPKYLFRKEGQNVTLSCEQNLNHDAMYWYRQDPGQGLRLIYYSQIVNDFQKGDIAEGYSVSREKKESFPLTVTSAQKNPTAFYLCASSNRQANYEQYFGPGTRLTVT.

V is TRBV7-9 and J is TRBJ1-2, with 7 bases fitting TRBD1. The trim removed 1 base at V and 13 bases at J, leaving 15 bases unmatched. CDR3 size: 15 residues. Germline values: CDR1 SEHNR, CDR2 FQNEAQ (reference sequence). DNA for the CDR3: TGTGCCAGCAGCTTAGATGACAGGGCATGGGACGGTGGCACCTTC. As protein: CASSLDDRAWDGGTF.

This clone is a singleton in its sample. The CDR3 DNA reads as TGTGCCAGCAGTTTGGGACAGAAAACCGGGGAGCTGTTTTTT. Its translation: CASSLGQKTGELFF. The chain uses TRBV28 and TRBJ2-2, with 7 bases identical to TRBD1. CDR1 is MDHEN and CDR2 is SYDVKM in the germline V gene. V lost 3 bases to trimming and J lost 5 bases; unmatched junction nucleotides: 3. The CDR3 contains 14 residues.

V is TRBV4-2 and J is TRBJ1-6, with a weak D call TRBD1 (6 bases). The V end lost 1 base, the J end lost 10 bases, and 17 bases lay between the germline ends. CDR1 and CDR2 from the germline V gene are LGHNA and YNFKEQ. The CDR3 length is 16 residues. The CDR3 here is CASSQVLGAGESPLHF. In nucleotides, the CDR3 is TGTGCCAGCAGCCAAGTCCTCGGGGCAGGGGAGTCACCCCTCCACTTT.

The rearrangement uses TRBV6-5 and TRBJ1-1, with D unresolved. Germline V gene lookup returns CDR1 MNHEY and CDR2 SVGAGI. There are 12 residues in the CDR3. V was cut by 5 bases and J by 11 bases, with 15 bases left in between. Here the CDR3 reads CASSEPPGAAFF. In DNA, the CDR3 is TGTGCCAGCAGTGAACCCCCCGGAGCGGCTTTCTTT.

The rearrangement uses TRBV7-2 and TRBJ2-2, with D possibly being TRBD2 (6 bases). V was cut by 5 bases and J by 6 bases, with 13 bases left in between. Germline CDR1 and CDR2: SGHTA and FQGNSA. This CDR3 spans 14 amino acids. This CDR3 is CASSNGGSAGELFF. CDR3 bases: TGTGCCAGCAGCAACGGGGGTTCGGCCGGGGAGCTGTTTTTT.

CDR3 sequence reads: CASSYSLNEPQETQYF. Here the CDR3 DNA reads TGTGCCAGCAGTTACAGCTTAAATGAACCCCAAGAGACCCAGTACTTC. This chain links TRBV6-5 with TRBJ2-5; D is undetermined. The CDR3 length is 16 residues. Germline-derived CDR1 and CDR2 are MNHEY and SVGAGI. V lost 2 bases, J lost 1 base, and 14 bases lay in between.

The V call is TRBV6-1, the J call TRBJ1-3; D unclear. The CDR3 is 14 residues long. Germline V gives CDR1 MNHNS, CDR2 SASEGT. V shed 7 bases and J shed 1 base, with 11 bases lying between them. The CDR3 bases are TGTGCCAGCACCCTCGGAGGGTCTGGAAACACCATATATTTT. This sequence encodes CASTLGGSGNTIYF.

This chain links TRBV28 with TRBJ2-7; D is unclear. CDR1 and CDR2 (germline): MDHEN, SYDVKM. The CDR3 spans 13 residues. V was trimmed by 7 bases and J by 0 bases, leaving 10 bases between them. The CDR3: CASINTRSYEQYF. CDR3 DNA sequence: TGTGCCAGCATCAACACCCGCTCCTACGAGCAGTACTTC.

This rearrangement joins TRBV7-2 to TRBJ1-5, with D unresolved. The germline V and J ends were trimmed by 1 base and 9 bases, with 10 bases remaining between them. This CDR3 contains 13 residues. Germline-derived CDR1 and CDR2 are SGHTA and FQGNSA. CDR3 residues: CASSLDGVGPQHF. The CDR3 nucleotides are TGTGCCAGCAGCTTAGACGGAGTGGGGCCCCAGCATTTT.

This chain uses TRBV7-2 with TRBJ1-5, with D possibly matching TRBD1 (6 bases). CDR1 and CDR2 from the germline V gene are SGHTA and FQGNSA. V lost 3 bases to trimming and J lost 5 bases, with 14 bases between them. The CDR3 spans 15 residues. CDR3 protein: CASSFGGGADQPQHF. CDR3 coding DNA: TGTGCCAGCAGCTTTGGGGGCGGCGCCGATCAGCCCCAGCATTTT.

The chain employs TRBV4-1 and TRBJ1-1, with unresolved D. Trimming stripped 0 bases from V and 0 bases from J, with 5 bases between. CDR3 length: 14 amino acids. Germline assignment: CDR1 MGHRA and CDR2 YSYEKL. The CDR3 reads CASSQDAVNTEAFF. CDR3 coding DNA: TGCGCCAGCAGCCAAGATGCGGTGAACACTGAAGCTTTCTTT.

CDR3 coding DNA: TGCGCCAGCAGCTGGCTAGGGGCGGACACTGAAGCTTTCTTT. Residues: CASSWLGADTEAFF. The chain recombines TRBV5-1 with TRBJ1-1, with D possibly TRBD1 on 5 matching bases. CDR1 and CDR2 (germline): SGHRS, YFSETQ. The length of the CDR3 is 14 residues. V was trimmed by 3 bases and J by 3 bases, leaving 12 bases between them.

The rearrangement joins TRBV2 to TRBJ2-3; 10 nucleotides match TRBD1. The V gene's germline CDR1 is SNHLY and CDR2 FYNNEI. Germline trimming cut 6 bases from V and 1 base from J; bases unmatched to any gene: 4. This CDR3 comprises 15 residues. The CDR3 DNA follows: TGTGCCAGCAGGAAGACAGGGGGCGGCACAGATACGCAGTATTTT. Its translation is CASRKTGGGTDTQYF.

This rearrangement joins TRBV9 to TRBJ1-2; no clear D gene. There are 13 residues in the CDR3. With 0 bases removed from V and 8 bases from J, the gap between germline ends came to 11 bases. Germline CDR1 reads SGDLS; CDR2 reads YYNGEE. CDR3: CASSVELMGGYTF. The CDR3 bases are TGTGCCAGCAGCGTAGAACTAATGGGCGGCTACACCTTC.

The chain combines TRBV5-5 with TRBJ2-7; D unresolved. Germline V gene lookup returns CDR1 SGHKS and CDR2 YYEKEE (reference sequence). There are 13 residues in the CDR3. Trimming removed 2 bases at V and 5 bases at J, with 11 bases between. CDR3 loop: CASSFPGIDEQYF. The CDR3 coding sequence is TGTGCCAGCAGCTTCCCTGGAATAGACGAGCAGTACTTC. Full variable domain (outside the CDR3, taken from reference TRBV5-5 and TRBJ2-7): DAGVTQSPTHLIKTRGQQVTLRCSPISGHKSVSWYQQVLGQGPQFIFQYYEKEERGRGNFPDRFSARQFPNYSSELNVNALLLGDSALYLCASSFPGIDEQYFGPGTRLTVT.

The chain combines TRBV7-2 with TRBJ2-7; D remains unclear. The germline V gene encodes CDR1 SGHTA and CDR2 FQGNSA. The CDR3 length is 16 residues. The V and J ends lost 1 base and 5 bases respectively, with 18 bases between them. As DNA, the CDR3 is TGTGCCAGCAGCTTAGTTGGTTCCCAGGCCTTGCACGAGCAGTACTTC. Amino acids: CASSLVGSQALHEQYF.

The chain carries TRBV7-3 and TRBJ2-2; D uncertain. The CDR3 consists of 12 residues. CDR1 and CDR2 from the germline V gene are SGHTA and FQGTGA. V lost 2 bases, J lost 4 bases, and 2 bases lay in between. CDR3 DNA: TGTGCCAGCAGCTTAGCCACCGGGGAGCTGTTTTTT. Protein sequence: CASSLATGELFF.

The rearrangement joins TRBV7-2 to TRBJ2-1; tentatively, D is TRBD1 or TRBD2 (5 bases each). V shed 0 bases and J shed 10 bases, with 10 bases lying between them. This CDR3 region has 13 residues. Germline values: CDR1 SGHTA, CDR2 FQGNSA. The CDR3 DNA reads TGTGCCAGCAGCTTAGCGCCTGGGACGGAGCAGTTCTTC. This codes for CASSLAPGTEQFF. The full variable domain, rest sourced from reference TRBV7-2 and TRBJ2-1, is GAGVSQSPSNKVTEKGKDVELRCDPISGHTALYWYRQSLGQGLEFLIYFQGNSAPDKSGLPSDRFSAERTGGSVSTLTIQRTQQEDSAVYLCASSLAPGTEQFFGPGTRLTVL.

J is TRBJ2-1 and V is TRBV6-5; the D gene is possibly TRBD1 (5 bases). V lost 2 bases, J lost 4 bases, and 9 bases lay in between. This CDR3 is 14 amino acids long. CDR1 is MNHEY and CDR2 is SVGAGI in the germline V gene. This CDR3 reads CASSYRRDYNEQFF. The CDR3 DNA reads TGTGCCAGCAGTTACCGCAGGGATTACAATGAGCAGTTCTTC.

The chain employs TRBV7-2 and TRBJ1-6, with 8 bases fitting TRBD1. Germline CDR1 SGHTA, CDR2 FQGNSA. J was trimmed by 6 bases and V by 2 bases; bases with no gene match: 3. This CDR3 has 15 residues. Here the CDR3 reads CASSLQGAFNSPLHF. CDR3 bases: TGTGCCAGCAGCTTACAGGGGGCTTTTAATTCACCCCTCCACTTT.

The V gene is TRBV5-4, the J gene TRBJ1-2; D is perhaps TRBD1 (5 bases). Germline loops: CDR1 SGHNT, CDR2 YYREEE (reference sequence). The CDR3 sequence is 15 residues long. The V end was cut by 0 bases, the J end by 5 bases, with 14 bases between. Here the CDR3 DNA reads TGTGCCAGCAGCTTGGACTGGGGGTGGGAGTATGGCTACACCTTC. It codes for CASSLDWGWEYGYTF.

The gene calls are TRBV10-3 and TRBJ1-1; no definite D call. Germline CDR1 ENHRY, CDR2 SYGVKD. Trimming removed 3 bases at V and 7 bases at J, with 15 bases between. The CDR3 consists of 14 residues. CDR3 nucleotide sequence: TGTGCCATCAGTGAAGGATCTGGGTCCCGTGAAGCTTTCTTT. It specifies CAISEGSGSREAFF.

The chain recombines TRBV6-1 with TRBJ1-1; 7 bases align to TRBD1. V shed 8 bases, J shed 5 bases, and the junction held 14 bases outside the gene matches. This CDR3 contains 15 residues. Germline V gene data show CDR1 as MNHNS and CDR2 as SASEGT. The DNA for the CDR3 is TGTGCCAGCGGCGGAACAGGGGAGACTCGAACTGAAGCTTTCTTT. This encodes CASGGTGETRTEAFF.

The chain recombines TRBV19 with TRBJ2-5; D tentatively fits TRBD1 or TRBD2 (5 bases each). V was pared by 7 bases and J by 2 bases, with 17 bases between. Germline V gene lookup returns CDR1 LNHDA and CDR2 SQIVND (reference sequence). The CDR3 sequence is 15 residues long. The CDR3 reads CASKDRSWGQETQYF. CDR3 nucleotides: TGTGCCAGTAAGGACCGATCGTGGGGGCAAGAGACCCAGTACTTC. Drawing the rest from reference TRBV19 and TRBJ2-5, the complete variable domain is DGGITQSPKYLFRKEGQNVTLSCEQNLNHDAMYWYRQDPGQGLRLIYYSQIVNDFQKGDIAEGYSVSREKKESFPLTVTSAQKNPTAFYLCASKDRSWGQETQYFGPGTRLLVL.

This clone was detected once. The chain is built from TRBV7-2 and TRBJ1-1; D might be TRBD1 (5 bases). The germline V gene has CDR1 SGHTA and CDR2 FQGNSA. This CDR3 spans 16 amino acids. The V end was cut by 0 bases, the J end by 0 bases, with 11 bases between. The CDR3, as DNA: TGTGCCAGCAGCTTAGCAAGGGCAGGGATGAACACTGAAGCTTTCTTT. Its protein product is CASSLARAGMNTEAFF.

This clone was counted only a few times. The CDR3 nucleotides are TGTGCCAGCAGCGTAACGACAGGGAACACTGAAGCTTTCTTT. It is translated as CASSVTTGNTEAFF. The chain employs TRBV9 and TRBJ1-1; possibly TRBD1 for D (6 bases). Trimming left V 1 base short and J 1 base short, with 8 bases between. Per germline, CDR1 SGDLS and CDR2 YYNGEE. There are 14 residues in the CDR3.

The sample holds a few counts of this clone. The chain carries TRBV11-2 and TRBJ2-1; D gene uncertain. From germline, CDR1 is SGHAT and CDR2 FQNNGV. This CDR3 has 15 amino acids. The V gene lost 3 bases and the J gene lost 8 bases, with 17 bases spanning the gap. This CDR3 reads CASSFTGSPLDEQFF. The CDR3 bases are TGTGCCAGCAGCTTTACCGGGTCCCCCCTGGATGAGCAGTTCTTC.